The clone carrying this T cell receptor (beta chain) was seen only once. No antigen is known for it. Sequenced by immunoSEQ multiplex PCR; TCRdb stores in-frame clones only, minus some. The sample shows approximately 12,000 clones, 75% to 80% of them seen only once. Repeated repertoire sampling spanned the course of chemoradiotherapy. This entry comes from a study of chemoradiotherapy in HPV16-positive cancers. Study-wide results and caveats: Non-HPV-specific T cells did not expand in tumors during treatment, whereas candidate HPV-specific clones and E7-related motifs did. In HPV16-positive patients, HPV-responsive T-cell expansion tracked better recurrence-free survival.

The V gene's germline CDR1 is SEHNR and CDR2 FQNEAQ (reference sequence). The J segment lost 0 bases and the V segment lost 7 bases, leaving 14 bases of the junction unmatched. The CDR3 runs to 18 residues. The sequence was collected from a human donor with HPV-associated anogenital cancer. This material was collected from a patient who underwent chemoradiotherapy. The chain combines TRBV7-9 with TRBJ2-5, with TRBD2 matching over 10 bases. The DNA of the CDR3 is TGTGCCAGCATGACCCGTACTAGCGGGGAGACTTACCAAGAGACCCAGTACTTC. Protein sequence: CASMTRTSGETYQETQYF.